Presented here are 16 T cell receptor beta chains from one specimen sequenced in a study of shared clonotypes between healthy human individuals. Measured with immunoSEQ multiplex PCR; TCRdb has only the in-frame clones, and not every one. The sample holds around 2.1 million clones, 90% to 97% seen once. The source material was naive CD4+ T cells sorted from blood. This sample's subset: CD45RA+ positively selected. These receptors all come from a young man in good health.

This chain uses TRBV6-1 with TRBJ2-1; D tentatively fits TRBD1 or TRBD2 (5 bases each). The germline V gene encodes CDR1 MNHNS and CDR2 SASEGT. V lost 6 bases to trimming and J lost 6 bases, with 15 bases between them. The CDR3 totals 14 residues. This CDR3 reads CASRVEYGANEQFF. The CDR3 DNA is TGTGCCAGCAGGGTGGAATACGGGGCCAATGAGCAGTTCTTC.

V and J are TRBV10-1 and TRBJ2-7, with D perhaps being TRBD1 or TRBD2 (5 bases each). The CDR3 totals 13 residues. The ends were cut back, 4 bases at V and 3 bases at J, with 10 bases in the middle. Germline-derived CDR1 and CDR2 are WNHNN and SYGVQD (reference sequence). CDR3 region: CASSVGVGYEQYF. CDR3 nucleotide sequence: TGCGCCAGCAGTGTGGGGGTAGGCTACGAGCAGTACTTC.

The rearrangement uses TRBV10-2 and TRBJ2-2; TRBD2 matches at 8 bases. The CDR3 spans 17 residues. V was clipped by 0 bases and J by 6 bases; unmatched bases: 9. Germline V gene sequence: CDR1 WSHSY, CDR2 SAAADI. The CDR3 nucleotides are TGCGCCAGCAGTGAGTCCGGGGGGGGCGCCCTAGCCGGGGAGCTGTTTTTT. It encodes CASSESGGGALAGELFF.

V and J are TRBV19 and TRBJ1-2, with TRBD1 as a possible D gene (5 bases). V was trimmed by 6 bases and J by 8 bases, leaving 19 bases between them. Germline CDR1 LNHDA, CDR2 SQIVND (reference sequence). CDR3 length: 14 amino acids. CDR3 coding DNA: TGTGCCAGTAGGTCATTAGGGGTCGAAGACGGCTACACCTTC. Translation gives CASRSLGVEDGYTF.

Comment on this clone: This CDR3 is also generated by other DNA sequences in the sample. J is TRBJ2-2 and V is TRBV11-2; no clear D gene. The CDR3 loop spans 13 amino acids. Trimming stripped 1 base from V and 5 bases from J, with 5 bases between. Germline CDR1 SGHAT, CDR2 FQNNGV. The CDR3 region is CASSLAGTGELFF. CDR3 coding DNA: TGTGCCAGCAGCTTAGCAGGAACCGGGGAGCTGTTTTTT.

The rearrangement uses TRBV6-8 and TRBJ2-7; D gene unclear. This CDR3 spans 13 amino acids. Trimming took off 0 bases at V and 4 bases at J, with 7 bases between the two ends. Per germline, CDR1 MNHGY and CDR2 SAAAGT. The CDR3 nucleotides are TGTGCCAGCAGTTACTCGACGCCGTACGAGCAGTACTTC. Amino acids: CASSYSTPYEQYF.

V gene TRBV11-2 combines with J gene TRBJ1-1; D unclear. V lost 5 bases, J lost 1 base, and 11 bases lay in between. CDR3 size: 14 residues. CDR1 and CDR2 from the germline V gene are SGHAT and FQNNGV. CDR3 protein: CASSTTGSNTEAFF. Here the CDR3 DNA reads TGTGCCAGCAGCACTACCGGGTCGAACACTGAAGCTTTCTTT.

A single count supports this clone. The rearrangement links TRBV21-1 to TRBJ2-2. TRBV21-1 is a known pseudogene. The CDR3 extends over 13 amino acids. DNA of the CDR3: TGTGCCAGCAGCAAGGGGGACACCGGGGAGCTGTTTTTT. Protein product: CASSKGDTGELFF.

This chain joins TRBV19 and TRBJ1-1, with D unresolved. There are 14 residues in the CDR3. Germline-derived CDR1 and CDR2 are LNHDA and SQIVND (reference sequence). The ends were cut back, 7 bases at V and 4 bases at J, with 16 bases in the middle. CDR3 amino acids: CASTPRGEFTEAFF. The CDR3 bases are TGTGCCAGTACCCCCAGAGGAGAATTCACTGAAGCTTTCTTT.

The chain links TRBV18 to TRBJ2-7; TRBD2 agrees at 10 bases. Losses at the gene ends were 1 base for V and 3 bases for J; bases not matched to a gene: 12. Germline lookup yields CDR1 KGHSH and CDR2 LQKENI. CDR3 length: 18 residues. The DNA of the CDR3 is TGTGCCAGCTCACCACTTAGTGGTAGGGCTAGCGGGAGCTACGAGCAGTACTTC. This codes for CASSPLSGRASGSYEQYF.

This clone appeared once. The chain carries TRBV7-2 and TRBJ2-3, with 10 bases identical to TRBD2. Looked up from germline, CDR1 is SGHTA and CDR2 is FQGNSA. This CDR3 is 15 amino acids long. Trimming cost V 4 bases and J 5 bases; bases outside gene matches: 6. CDR3 loop: CASSSLAGVKDTQYF. The DNA for the CDR3 is TGTGCCAGCAGCTCCCTAGCGGGAGTTAAAGATACGCAGTATTTT.

The chain links TRBV18 to TRBJ1-6; D gene unclear. In germline, CDR1 is KGHSH, CDR2 LQKENI. Trimming shortened V by 1 base and J by 8 bases, and 12 bases separated the two germline ends. The CDR3 has 15 residues. CDR3 DNA sequence: TGTGCCAGCTCACCACAGGGTCGTGCGGATTCACCCCTCCACTTT. It yields the protein CASSPQGRADSPLHF.

The chain recombines TRBV18 with TRBJ2-2, with TRBD1 identical over 7 bases. Trimming took 3 bases from V and 7 from J; bases not matched to a gene: 8. The CDR3 consists of 15 residues. The germline CDR1 and CDR2 sequences are KGHSH and LQKENI. Here the CDR3 DNA reads TGTGCCAGCTCACCTTCCGTAACAGGGGTCGGGGAGCTGTTTTTT. This translates into CASSPSVTGVGELFF.

The chain carries TRBV19 and TRBJ2-5, with D hard to call. The CDR3 loop spans 15 amino acids. Trimming removed 4 bases from V and 2 bases from J, with 14 bases in between. Germline V lookup: CDR1 LNHDA, CDR2 SQIVND (reference sequence). The CDR3 loop is CASSTMQHSQETQYF. CDR3 in DNA: TGTGCCAGTAGTACAATGCAGCACAGTCAAGAGACCCAGTACTTC.

The chain carries TRBV5-1 and TRBJ2-2; D could derive from TRBD1 or TRBD2 (5 bases each). Germline CDR1 and CDR2: SGHRS and YFSETQ. V lost 1 base, J lost 6 bases, and 16 bases lay in between. This CDR3 spans 16 amino acids. DNA of the CDR3: TGCGCCAGCAGCTTGAAAACCGGGACGACGGCCGGGGAGCTGTTTTTT. This encodes CASSLKTGTTAGELFF.

This chain links TRBV27 with TRBJ2-2, with TRBD1 matching 8 bases. The CDR3 consists of 15 residues. V lost 5 bases and J lost 1; bases outside the gene matches: 3. Looked up from germline, CDR1 is MNHEY and CDR2 is SMNVEV (reference sequence). The CDR3 region has the DNA TGTGCCAGCAGTAACAGGGGGAGGAACACCGGGGAGCTGTTTTTT. Protein sequence: CASSNRGRNTGELFF.